This T cell receptor (beta chain) was retrieved from a study of chemoradiotherapy in HPV16-positive cancers (dated by TCRdb to about 2022). For the wider study: Using functional T-cell assays on cells from a couple of HPV16-positive patients, the researchers defined candidate HPV-specific T-cell clones and common TCR motifs. Whether T-cell immunity against the HPV oncoproteins E6 and E7 changes during chemoradiotherapy and whether survival is affected by this immunity were examined in the study. The candidate HPV-specific TCRs and motifs were then tracked in TCR repertoires from 86 patients with HPV-related cancers.

Trimming takes 0 bases from V and 1 base from J, and the germline ends sit 4 bases apart. The germline V gene provides CDR1 SNHLY and CDR2 FYNNEI. Including the terminal cysteine and phenylalanine, the CDR3 comprises 15 residues. Only the CDR3 DNA stays, 45 bases, in frame from base 1. General conclusions and limits of the study: The functional definition of HPV-specific T cells came from only a couple of HPV16-positive patients, and the survival association was reported for HPV16-positive patients. In HPV16-positive patients, expansion of HPV-responsive T cells during chemoradiotherapy was associated with improved recurrence-free survival. Expansion of candidate HPV-specific clones and E7-related TCR motifs was observed in the tumor microenvironment during treatment, whereas no such expansion was observed for non-HPV-specific T cells.

Libraries were made using the immunoSEQ multiplex PCR assay. TCRdb took over this immuneACCESS table, retaining in-frame rearrangements with V and J assigned. Such tables are incomplete; in checked studies, under half of the missing clones stem from an unresolved V gene, and the remainder is unexplained. The sample records tens of thousands of clones, roughly 84% of which are singletons. The ten largest clones represent approximately 5.5% of the sample. This clone was detected only once. The antigen it binds to is not known. Base qualities were left out, and no much larger clone turns up one base away. Repertoires were sampled repeatedly over the course of chemoradiotherapy so that clonal expansion in the tumor microenvironment could be followed.

The chain couples TRBV2 to TRBJ2-6; the D gene cannot be resolved reliably. The specimen comprised blood, sampled from a patient who underwent chemoradiotherapy. This sequence was found in a human donor with HPV-associated anogenital cancer. The nucleotides read TGTGCCAGCAGTGAAGCGGGGTCTGGGGCCAACGTCCTGACTTTC. Its product reads: CASSEAGSGANVLTF.